The next 7 T cell receptor beta chains were all read from a single sample in a study of cytomegalovirus exposure and HLA in healthy donors. PCR involved 60 Vbeta and 13 Jbeta primers. The protocol was immunoSEQ multiplex PCR, while the TCRdb copy is restricted to in-frame clones and leaves out a portion. The repertoire holds about 97,000 clones, approximately 82% seen once, with 2.5% to 3% in the top ten. Input material: PBMCs. These receptors were obtained from a man in his forties in good health and CMV-seronegative.

The chain links TRBV7-2 to TRBJ2-1; 9 bases align to TRBD2. This CDR3 is 16 amino acids long. Trimming cost V 6 bases and J 3 bases; bases outside gene matches: 9. Looked up from germline, CDR1 is SGHTA and CDR2 is FQGNSA. CDR3: CASRSKRGDDYNEQFF. CDR3 nucleotide sequence: TGTGCCAGCAGGTCGAAGCGGGGGGATGACTACAATGAGCAGTTCTTC.

In this sample, this clone turned up a few times. This chain links TRBV4-1 with TRBJ2-7; 11 positions match TRBD2. The length of the CDR3 is 16 residues. Trimming took 2 bases from V and 1 from J; bases not matched to a gene: 4. Germline CDR1 and CDR2: MGHRA and YSYEKL. Here the CDR3 DNA reads TGCGCCAGCAGCCAACCGACTAGCGGGGAATCCTACGAGCAGTACTTC. Its translation: CASSQPTSGESYEQYF.

The chain couples TRBV25-1 to TRBJ1-4; the D is unclear. The V end lost 6 bases, the J end lost 6 bases, and 17 bases lay between the germline ends. The length of the CDR3 is 15 residues. CDR1 MGHDK and CDR2 SYGVNS come from the germline V gene. CDR3 region: CASSVLGEEYEKLFF. The CDR3 DNA is TGTGCCAGCAGCGTTCTGGGAGAGGAGTATGAAAAACTGTTTTTT. The entire variable domain, with the rest obtained from reference TRBV25-1 and TRBJ1-4, is as follows: EADIYQTPRYLVIGTGKKITLECSQTMGHDKMYWYQQDPGMELHLIHYSYGVNSTEKGDLSSESTVSRIRTEHFPLTLESARPSHTSQYLCASSVLGEEYEKLFFGSGTQLSVL.

The chain joins TRBV29-1 to TRBJ1-2; D is possibly TRBD1 (5 bases). With 3 bases removed from V and 4 bases from J, the gap between germline ends came to 12 bases. Germline CDR1 is SQVTM and CDR2 is ANQGSEA. The CDR3 runs to 13 residues. CDR3 nucleotide sequence: TGCAGCGTTGATCCCTCGGGGGGCTATGGCTACACCTTC. This codes for CSVDPSGGYGYTF.

This chain connects TRBV7-2 to TRBJ2-7; 11 nucleotides match TRBD2. Germline assignment: CDR1 SGHTA and CDR2 FQGNSA. V was pared by 4 bases and J by 2 bases, with 4 bases of the junction left unmatched. This CDR3 contains 15 residues. In nucleotides, the CDR3 is TGTGCCAGCAGCTCACTAGCGGGGGTAACCTACGAGCAGTACTTC. The encoded protein is CASSSLAGVTYEQYF.

This clone was seen only a few times. The germline gene is not matched at one end of the junction; a read error may be the cause. The chain is built from TRBV7-9 and TRBJ1-1; the D gene is possibly TRBD1 (5 bases). The CDR3 is 12 residues long. The V gene's germline CDR1 is SEHNR and CDR2 FQNEAQ (reference sequence). The CDR3 here is CSSSLGESEAFF. The DNA for the CDR3 is TGTTCCAGCAGCTTAGGGGAGAGTGAAGCTTTCTTT.

V and J are TRBV5-1 and TRBJ1-4; a weak D match, TRBD1 (6 bases). V shed 0 bases and J shed 4 bases, with 10 bases lying between them. In germline, CDR1 is SGHRS, CDR2 YFSETQ. The CDR3 spans 15 residues. The CDR3 loop is CASSLDRALNEKLFF. The CDR3 DNA reads TGCGCCAGCAGCTTGGACAGGGCCCTTAATGAAAAACTGTTTTTT. Based on the CDR3 plus reference TRBV5-1 and TRBJ1-4, the full variable domain is KAGVTQTPRYLIKTRGQQVTLSCSPISGHRSVSWYQQTPGQGLQFLFEYFSETQRNKGNFPGRFSGRQFSNSRSEMNVSTLELGDSALYLCASSLDRALNEKLFFGSGTQLSVL.